This T cell receptor (beta chain) was documented in a study of T cells in Graves' hyperthyroidism and ophthalmopathy. Turning to the study itself: Peripheral blood was obtained at initial diagnosis, preceding any treatment.

Each patient was aged 18 to 65 and had newly diagnosed hyperthyroidism of under 2 months' duration. Exclusion of patients followed from uncontrolled infection, other autoimmune disease, pregnancy or lactation. Study-wide findings and caveats: The model foresaw ophthalmopathy a median approximately 6.1 months prior to onset.

Amplification of TCR beta CDR3 regions was performed using RNA transcripts as template. Using the HTBI primer set, a first-round RT-PCR was run on the TCR CDR3. TCRdb re-derived calls from the multiplex PCR reads in MiXCR, one entry per CDR3 protein. Among about 270,000 distinct CDR3 sequences listed, less than 30% were seen once. This clonotype was counted only a few times. Antigen unknown. In germline, CDR1 is MDHEN, CDR2 SYDVKM. The V and J ends lost 6 bases and 2 bases respectively, with 14 bases between them. The CDR3 is made up of 14 amino acids. Material for sequencing was blood. The TCR sequence derives from a man between 40 and 49 years old with Graves' hyperthyroidism that later progressed to Graves' ophthalmopathy. The chain is built from TRBV28 and TRBJ2-7, with D possibly TRBD1 on 5 matching bases. CDR3 region: CASRGTGPTYEQYF. The CDR3 coding sequence is TGTGCCAGCAGGGGAACAGGACCAACCTACGAGCAGTACTTC.